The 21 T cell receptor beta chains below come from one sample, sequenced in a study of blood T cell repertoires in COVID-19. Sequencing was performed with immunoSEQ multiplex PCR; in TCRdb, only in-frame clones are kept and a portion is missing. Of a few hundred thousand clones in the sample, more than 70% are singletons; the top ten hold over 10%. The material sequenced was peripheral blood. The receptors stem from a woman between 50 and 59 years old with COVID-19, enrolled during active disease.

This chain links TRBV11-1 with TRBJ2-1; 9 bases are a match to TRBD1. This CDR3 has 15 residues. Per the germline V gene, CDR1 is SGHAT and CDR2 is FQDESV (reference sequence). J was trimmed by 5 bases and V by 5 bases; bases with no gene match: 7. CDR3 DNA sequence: TGTGCCAGCAGCCAGGGGGGACAGGGAAACAATGAGCAGTTCTTC. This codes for CASSQGGQGNNEQFF. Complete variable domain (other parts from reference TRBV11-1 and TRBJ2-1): EAEVAQSPRYKITEKSQAVAFWCDPISGHATLYWYRQILGQGPELLVQFQDESVVDDSQLPKDRFSAERLKGVDSTLKIQPAELGDSAMYLCASSQGGQGNNEQFFGPGTRLTVL.

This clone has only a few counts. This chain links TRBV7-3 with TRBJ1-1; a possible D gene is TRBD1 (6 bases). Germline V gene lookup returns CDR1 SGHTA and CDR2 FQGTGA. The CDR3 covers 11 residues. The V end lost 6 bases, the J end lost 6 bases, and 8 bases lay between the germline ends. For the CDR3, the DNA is TGTGCCAGCAGTGGGGGCGCTGAAGCTTTCTTT. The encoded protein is CASSGGAEAFF.

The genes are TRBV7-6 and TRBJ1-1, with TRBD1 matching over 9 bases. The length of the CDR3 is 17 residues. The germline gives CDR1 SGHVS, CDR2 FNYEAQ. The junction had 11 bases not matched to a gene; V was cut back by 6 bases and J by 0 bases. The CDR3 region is CASSNPGTGTMNTEAFF. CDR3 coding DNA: TGTGCCAGCAGTAATCCCGGGACAGGGACTATGAACACTGAAGCTTTCTTT.

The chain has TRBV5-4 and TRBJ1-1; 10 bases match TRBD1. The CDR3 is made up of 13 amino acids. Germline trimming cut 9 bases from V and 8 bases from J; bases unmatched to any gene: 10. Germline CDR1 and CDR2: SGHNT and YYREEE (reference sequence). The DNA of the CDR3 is TGTGCCACTAAAAGGACAGGGGGATCGGAAGCTTTCTTT. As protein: CATKRTGGSEAFF.

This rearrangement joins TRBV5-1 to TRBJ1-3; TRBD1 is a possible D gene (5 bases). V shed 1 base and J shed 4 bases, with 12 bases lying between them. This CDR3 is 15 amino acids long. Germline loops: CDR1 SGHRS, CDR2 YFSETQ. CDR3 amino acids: CASSLSEGTGNTIYF. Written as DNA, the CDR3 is TGCGCCAGCAGCTTGTCGGAGGGGACGGGAAACACCATATATTTT.

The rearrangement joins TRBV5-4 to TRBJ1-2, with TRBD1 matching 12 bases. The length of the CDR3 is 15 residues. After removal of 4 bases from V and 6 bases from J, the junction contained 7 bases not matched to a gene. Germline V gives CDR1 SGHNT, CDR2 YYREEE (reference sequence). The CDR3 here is CASSIPGQGANGYTF. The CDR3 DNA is TGTGCCAGCAGCATACCGGGACAGGGGGCGAATGGCTACACCTTC.

The CDR3 DNA follows: TGTGCCAGCAGCTCCCAGGTGAACACTGAAGCTTTCTTT. Its translation: CASSSQVNTEAFF. The chain combines TRBV5-5 with TRBJ1-1; D is unclear. The V end was cut by 3 bases, the J end by 0 bases, with 6 bases between. The CDR3 is made up of 13 amino acids. Germline assignment: CDR1 SGHKS and CDR2 YYEKEE (reference sequence). The full variable domain, completed using reference TRBV5-5 and TRBJ1-1, is DAGVTQSPTHLIKTRGQQVTLRCSPISGHKSVSWYQQVLGQGPQFIFQYYEKEERGRGNFPDRFSARQFPNYSSELNVNALLLGDSALYLCASSSQVNTEAFFGQGTRLTVV.

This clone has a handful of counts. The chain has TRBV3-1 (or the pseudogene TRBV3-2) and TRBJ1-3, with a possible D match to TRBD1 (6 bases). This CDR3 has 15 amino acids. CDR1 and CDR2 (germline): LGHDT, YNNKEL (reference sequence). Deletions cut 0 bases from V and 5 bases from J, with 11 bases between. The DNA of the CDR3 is TGTGCCAGCAGCCAAGATCTACAGGGAAGAAACACCATATATTTT. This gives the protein CASSQDLQGRNTIYF.

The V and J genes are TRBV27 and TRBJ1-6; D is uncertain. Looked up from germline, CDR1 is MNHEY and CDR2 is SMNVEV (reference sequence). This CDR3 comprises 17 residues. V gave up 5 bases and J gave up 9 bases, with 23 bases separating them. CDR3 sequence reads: CASSTPSRGPAGSPLHF. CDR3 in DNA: TGTGCCAGCAGTACTCCGTCTCGTGGGCCAGCGGGTTCACCCCTCCACTTT.

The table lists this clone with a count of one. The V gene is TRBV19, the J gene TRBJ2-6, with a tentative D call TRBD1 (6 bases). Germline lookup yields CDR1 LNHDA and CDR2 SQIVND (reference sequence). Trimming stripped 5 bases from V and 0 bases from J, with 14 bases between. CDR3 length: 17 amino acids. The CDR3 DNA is TGTGCCAGTAGTTCACCCCACAGGGACTCTGGGGCCAACGTCCTGACTTTC. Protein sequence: CASSSPHRDSGANVLTF.

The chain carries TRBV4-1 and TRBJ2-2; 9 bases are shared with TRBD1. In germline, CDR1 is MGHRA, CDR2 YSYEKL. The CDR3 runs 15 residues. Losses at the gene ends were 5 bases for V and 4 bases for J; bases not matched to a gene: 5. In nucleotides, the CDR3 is TGCGCCAGCAGCGCACAGGGGGCTTTCACCGGGGAGCTGTTTTTT. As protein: CASSAQGAFTGELFF.

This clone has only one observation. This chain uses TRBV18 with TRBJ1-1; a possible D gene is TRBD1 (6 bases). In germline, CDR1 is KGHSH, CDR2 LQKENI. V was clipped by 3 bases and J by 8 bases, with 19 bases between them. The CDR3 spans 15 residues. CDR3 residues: CASSPLQGKSTEAFF. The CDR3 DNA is TGTGCCAGCTCACCTCTACAGGGAAAATCTACAGAAGCTTTCTTT.

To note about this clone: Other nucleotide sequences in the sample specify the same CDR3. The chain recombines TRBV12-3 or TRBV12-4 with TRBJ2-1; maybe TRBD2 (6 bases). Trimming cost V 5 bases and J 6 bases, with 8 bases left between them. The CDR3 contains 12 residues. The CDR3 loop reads CASSPTSNEQFF. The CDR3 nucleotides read TGTGCCAGCAGTCCGACTAGCAATGAGCAGTTCTTC.

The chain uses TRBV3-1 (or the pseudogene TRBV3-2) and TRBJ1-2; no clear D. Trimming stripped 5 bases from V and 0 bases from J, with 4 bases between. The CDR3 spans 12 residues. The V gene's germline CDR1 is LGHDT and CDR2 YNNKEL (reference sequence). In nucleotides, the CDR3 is TGTGCCAGCAGCTATGCTAACTATGGCTACACCTTC. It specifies CASSYANYGYTF.

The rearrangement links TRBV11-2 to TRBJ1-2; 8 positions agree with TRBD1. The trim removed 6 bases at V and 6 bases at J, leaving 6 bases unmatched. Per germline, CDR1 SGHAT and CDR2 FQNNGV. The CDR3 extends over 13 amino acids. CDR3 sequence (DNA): TGTGCCAGCAGTACTAGACAGGGGCATGGCTACACCTTC. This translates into CASSTRQGHGYTF.

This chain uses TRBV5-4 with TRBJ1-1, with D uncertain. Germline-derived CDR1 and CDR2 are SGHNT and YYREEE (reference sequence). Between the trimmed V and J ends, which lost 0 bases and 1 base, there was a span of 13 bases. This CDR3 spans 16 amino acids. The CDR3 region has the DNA TGTGCCAGCAGCTTGGATCCGGGTTTAACGAACACTGAAGCTTTCTTT. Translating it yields CASSLDPGLTNTEAFF. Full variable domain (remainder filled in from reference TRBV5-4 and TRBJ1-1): ETGVTQSPTHLIKTRGQQVTLRCSSQSGHNTVSWYQQALGQGPQFIFQYYREEENGRGNFPPRFSGLQFPNYSSELNVNALELDDSALYLCASSLDPGLTNTEAFFGQGTRLTVV.

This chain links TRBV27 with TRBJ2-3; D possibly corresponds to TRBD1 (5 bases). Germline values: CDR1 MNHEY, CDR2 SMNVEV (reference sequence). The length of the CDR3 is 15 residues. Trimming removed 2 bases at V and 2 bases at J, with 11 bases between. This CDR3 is CASSLGARPTDTQYF. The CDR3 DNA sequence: TGTGCCAGCAGTTTAGGGGCCCGACCCACAGATACGCAGTATTTT.

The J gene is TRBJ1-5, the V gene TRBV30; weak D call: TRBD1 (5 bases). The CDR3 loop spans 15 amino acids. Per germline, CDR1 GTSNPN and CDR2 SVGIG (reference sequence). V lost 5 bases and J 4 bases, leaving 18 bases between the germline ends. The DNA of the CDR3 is TGTGCCTGGGACACGATATTGGGGGGGAATCAGCCCCAGCATTTT. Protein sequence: CAWDTILGGNQPQHF.

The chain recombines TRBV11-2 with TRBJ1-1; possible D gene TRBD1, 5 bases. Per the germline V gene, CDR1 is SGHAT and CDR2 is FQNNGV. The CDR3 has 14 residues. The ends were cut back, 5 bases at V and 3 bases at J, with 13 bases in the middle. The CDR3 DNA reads TGTGCCAGCAGCCCAGGGCAGGTGTACACTGAAGCTTTCTTT. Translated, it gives CASSPGQVYTEAFF.

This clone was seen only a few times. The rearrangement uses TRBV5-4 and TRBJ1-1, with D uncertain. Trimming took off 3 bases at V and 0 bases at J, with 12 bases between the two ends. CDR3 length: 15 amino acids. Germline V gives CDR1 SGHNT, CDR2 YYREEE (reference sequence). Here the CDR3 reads CASSSSTGLNTEAFF. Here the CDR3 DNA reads TGTGCCAGCAGCTCTTCGACGGGGTTGAACACTGAAGCTTTCTTT.

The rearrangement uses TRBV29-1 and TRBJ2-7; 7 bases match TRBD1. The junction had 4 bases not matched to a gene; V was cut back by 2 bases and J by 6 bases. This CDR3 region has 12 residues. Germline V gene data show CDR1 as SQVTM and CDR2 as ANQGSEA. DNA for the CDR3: TGCAGCGTTGAAATGACAGGGCTCGAGCAGTACTTC. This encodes CSVEMTGLEQYF.